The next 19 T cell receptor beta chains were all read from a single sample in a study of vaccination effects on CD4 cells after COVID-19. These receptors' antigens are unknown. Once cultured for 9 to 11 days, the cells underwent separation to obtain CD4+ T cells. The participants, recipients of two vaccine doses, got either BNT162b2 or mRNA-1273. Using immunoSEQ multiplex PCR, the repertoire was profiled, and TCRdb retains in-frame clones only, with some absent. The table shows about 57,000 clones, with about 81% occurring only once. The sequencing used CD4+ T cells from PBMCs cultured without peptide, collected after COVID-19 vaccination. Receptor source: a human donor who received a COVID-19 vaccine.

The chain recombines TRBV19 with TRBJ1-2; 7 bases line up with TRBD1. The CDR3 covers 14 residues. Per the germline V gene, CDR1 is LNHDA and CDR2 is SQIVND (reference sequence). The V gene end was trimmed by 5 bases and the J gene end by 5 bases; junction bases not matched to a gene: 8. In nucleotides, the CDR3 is TGTGCCAGTAGTGCCGGGACAGATCCTTATGGCTACACCTTC. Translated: CASSAGTDPYGYTF. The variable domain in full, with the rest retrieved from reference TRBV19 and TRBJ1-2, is DGGITQSPKYLFRKEGQNVTLSCEQNLNHDAMYWYRQDPGQGLRLIYYSQIVNDFQKGDIAEGYSVSREKKESFPLTVTSAQKNPTAFYLCASSAGTDPYGYTFGSGTRLTVV.

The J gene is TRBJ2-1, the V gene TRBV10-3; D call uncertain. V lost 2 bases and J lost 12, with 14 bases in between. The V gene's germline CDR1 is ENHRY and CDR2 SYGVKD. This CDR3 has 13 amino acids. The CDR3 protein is CAISEEVKDGQFF. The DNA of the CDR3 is TGTGCCATCAGTGAGGAGGTGAAGGATGGGCAGTTCTTC.

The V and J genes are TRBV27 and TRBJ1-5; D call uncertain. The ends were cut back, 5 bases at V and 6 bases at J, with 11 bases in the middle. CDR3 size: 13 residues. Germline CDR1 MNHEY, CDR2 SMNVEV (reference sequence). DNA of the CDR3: TGTGCCAGCAGTATAACGGTGGGTCAGCCCCAGCATTTT. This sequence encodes CASSITVGQPQHF.

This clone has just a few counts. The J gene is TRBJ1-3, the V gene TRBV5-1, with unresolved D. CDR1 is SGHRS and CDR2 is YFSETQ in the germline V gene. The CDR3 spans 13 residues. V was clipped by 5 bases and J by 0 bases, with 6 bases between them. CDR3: CASRQNSGNTIYF. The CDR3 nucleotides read TGCGCCAGCAGGCAGAACTCTGGAAACACCATATATTTT.

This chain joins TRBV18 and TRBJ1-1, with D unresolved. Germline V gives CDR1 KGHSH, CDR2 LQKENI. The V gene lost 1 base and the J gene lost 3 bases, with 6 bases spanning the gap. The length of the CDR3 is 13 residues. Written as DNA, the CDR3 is TGTGCCAGCTCACCACGCGTAGACACTGAAGCTTTCTTT. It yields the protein CASSPRVDTEAFF.

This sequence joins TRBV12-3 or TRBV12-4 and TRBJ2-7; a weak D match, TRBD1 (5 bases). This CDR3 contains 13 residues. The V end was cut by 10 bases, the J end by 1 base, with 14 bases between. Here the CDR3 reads CATGHNPSYEQYF. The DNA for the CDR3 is TGTGCCACCGGACATAACCCTTCCTACGAGCAGTACTTC.

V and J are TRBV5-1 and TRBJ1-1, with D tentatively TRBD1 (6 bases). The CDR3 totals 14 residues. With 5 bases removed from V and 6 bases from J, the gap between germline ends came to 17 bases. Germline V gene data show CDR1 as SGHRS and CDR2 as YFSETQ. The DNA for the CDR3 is TGCGCCAGCAGGGCACAGGGTCAGGGCGCTGAAGCTTTCTTT. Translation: CASRAQGQGAEAFF.

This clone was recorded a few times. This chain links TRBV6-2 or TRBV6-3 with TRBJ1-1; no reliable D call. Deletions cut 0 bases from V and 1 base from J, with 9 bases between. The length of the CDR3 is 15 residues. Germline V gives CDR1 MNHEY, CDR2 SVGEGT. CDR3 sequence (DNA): TGTGCCAGCAGTTACTCGTGGGGTTGGAACACTGAAGCTTTCTTT. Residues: CASSYSWGWNTEAFF.

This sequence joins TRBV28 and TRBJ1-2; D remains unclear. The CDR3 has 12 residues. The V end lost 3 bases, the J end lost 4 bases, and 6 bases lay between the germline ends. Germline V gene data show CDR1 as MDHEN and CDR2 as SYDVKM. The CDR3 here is CASSFGFYGYTF. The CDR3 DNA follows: TGTGCCAGCAGTTTTGGATTCTATGGCTACACCTTC.

The CDR3 region has the DNA TGTGCCAGCTCACCAAACAGGGAAAATCAGCCCCAGCATTTT. Amino acids: CASSPNRENQPQHF. V gene TRBV18 combines with J gene TRBJ1-5, with D tentatively TRBD1 (6 bases). There are 14 residues in the CDR3. Trimming removed 2 bases at V and 4 bases at J, with 9 bases between. Per germline, CDR1 KGHSH and CDR2 LQKENI. Based on the CDR3 plus reference TRBV18 and TRBJ1-5, the full variable domain is NAGVMQNPRHLVRRRGQEARLRCSPMKGHSHVYWYRQLPEEGLKFMVYLQKENIIDESGMPKERFSAEFPKEGPSILRIQQVVRGDSAAYFCASSPNRENQPQHFGDGTRLSIL.

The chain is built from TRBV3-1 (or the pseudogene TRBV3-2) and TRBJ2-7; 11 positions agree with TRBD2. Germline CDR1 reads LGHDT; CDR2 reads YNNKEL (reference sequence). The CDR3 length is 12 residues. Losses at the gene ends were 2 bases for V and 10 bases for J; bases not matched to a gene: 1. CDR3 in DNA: TGTGCCAGCAGCCAAACTAGCGGGAGACAGTACTTC. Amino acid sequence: CASSQTSGRQYF.

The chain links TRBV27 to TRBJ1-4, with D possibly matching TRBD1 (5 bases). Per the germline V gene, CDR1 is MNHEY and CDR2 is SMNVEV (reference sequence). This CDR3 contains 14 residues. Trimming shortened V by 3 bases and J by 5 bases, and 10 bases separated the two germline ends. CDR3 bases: TGTGCCAGCAGTTTCAGGAGGGGCAATGAAAAACTGTTTTTT. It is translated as CASSFRRGNEKLFF.

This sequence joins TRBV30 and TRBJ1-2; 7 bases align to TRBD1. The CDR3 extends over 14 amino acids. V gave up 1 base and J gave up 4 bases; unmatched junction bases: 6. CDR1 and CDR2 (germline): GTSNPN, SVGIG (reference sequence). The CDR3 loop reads CAWSAARGAYGYTF. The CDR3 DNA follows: TGTGCCTGGAGTGCCGCCAGGGGGGCCTATGGCTACACCTTC.

CDR3 nucleotide sequence: TGTGCCAGCAGCGTATTCCTCGGGACAGGGCTAGAAGCTTTCTTT. Its translation: CASSVFLGTGLEAFF. The chain joins TRBV9 to TRBJ1-1; 9 bases are a match to TRBD1. Per the germline V gene, CDR1 is SGDLS and CDR2 is YYNGEE. The V segment lost 1 base and the J segment 8 bases; nucleotides outside the gene matches: 9. There are 15 residues in the CDR3.

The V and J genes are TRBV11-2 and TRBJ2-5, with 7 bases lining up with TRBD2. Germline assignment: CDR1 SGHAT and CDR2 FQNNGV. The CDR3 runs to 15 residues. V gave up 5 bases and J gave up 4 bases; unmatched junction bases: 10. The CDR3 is CASSPRLAFRETQYF. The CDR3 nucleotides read TGTGCCAGCAGCCCGAGACTAGCTTTTCGAGAGACCCAGTACTTC.

The DNA for the CDR3 is TGTGCCAGCAGCTTTCGGACAGGGTCGATCGGGGAGCTGTTTTTT. Encoded protein: CASSFRTGSIGELFF. The gene calls are TRBV7-2 and TRBJ2-2, with 8 positions matching TRBD1. This CDR3 has 15 amino acids. Germline CDR1 is SGHTA and CDR2 is FQGNSA. V shed 3 bases, J shed 7 bases, and the junction held 7 bases outside the gene matches.

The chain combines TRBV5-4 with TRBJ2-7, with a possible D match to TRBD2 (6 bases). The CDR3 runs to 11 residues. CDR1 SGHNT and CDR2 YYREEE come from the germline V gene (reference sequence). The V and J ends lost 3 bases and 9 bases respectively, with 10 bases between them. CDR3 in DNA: TGTGCCAGCAGCTCGCCAGCGGGGCAGTACTTC. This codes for CASSSPAGQYF.

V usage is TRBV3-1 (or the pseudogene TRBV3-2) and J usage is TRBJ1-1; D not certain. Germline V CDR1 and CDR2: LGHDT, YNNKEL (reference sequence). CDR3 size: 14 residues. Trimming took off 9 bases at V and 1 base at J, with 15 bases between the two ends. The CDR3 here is CASSDLGRNTEAFF. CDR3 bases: TGTGCCAGTTCGGATCTAGGCCGGAACACTGAAGCTTTCTTT.

The CDR3 nucleotides are TGTGCCAGTAGTATTGGGACTACTTACGAGCAGTACTTC. Amino acid sequence: CASSIGTTYEQYF. This chain links TRBV19 with TRBJ2-7; 7 nucleotides line up with TRBD2. V shed 3 bases, J shed 4 bases, and the junction held 3 bases outside the gene matches. The CDR3 is made up of 13 amino acids. Per the germline V gene, CDR1 is LNHDA and CDR2 is SQIVND (reference sequence).